This T cell receptor beta chain was captured in a study of T cell responses to AZD1222 COVID-19 vaccine. Some clones are missing from TCRdb's copy, which holds only in-frame ones; the method was immunoSEQ multiplex PCR. Among around 100,000 clones listed, around nine tenths were seen once. CDR1 and CDR2 from the germline V gene are GTSNPN and SVGIG (reference sequence). The CDR3 spans 13 residues. V lost 4 bases and J lost 4; bases outside the gene matches: 4. Sequencing used peripheral blood, obtained on day 0 of AZD1222 vaccination. This sequence originates from an adult in good health. The chain uses TRBV30 and TRBJ2-3; 8 nucleotides match TRBD2. The CDR3 is CAWTAGAADTQYF. CDR3 DNA sequence: TGTGCCTGGACAGCGGGAGCAGCAGATACGCAGTATTTT.